The rows below give T cell receptor beta chains drawn from one sample of a study of blood T cell repertoires in COVID-19. Clones were read by immunoSEQ multiplex PCR, and TCRdb kept only the in-frame ones, dropping some. Seen here are about 170,000 clones, roughly four fifths observed once, and the top ten hold approximately 2.4%. The specimen sequenced was peripheral blood. The source of these receptors is a human donor with acute or convalescent COVID-19. The donor label of this sample is uncertain. The CDR3 runs from the conserved cysteine through the conserved F or W. Each record gives: J gene, clone size, D gene, V gene, CDR3 DNA, CDR3 protein. The D gene is left open where the match is weak. Some rows mark clone size as missing; the rest say once, few, many or name a class of expanded clone.

J: TRBJ2-1; size: NA; D: TRBD2; V: TRBV7-3; DNA: TGTGCCAGCAGCTTCGGGTGGCGGGAGGGCTACAATGAGCAGTTCTTC; CDR3: CASSFGWREGYNEQFF
J: TRBJ2-3; size: few; D: TRBD1; V: TRBV7-3; DNA: TGTGCCAGCAGCTTAACGGGGACAGAGGATACGCAGTATTTT; CDR3: CASSLTGTEDTQYF
J: TRBJ2-7; size: NA; D: TRBD1; V: TRBV5-1; DNA: TGCGCCAGCAGCTGGGGGACAGGGAAGGACGAGCAGTACTTC; CDR3: CASSWGTGKDEQYF
J: TRBJ2-1; size: NA; D: NA; V: TRBV5-1; DNA: TGCGCCAGCAGCCCGGAGGGCGGGAAAGGTCCTGAGCAGTTCTTC; CDR3: CASSPEGGKGPEQFF
J: TRBJ1-1; size: NA; D: NA; V: TRBV3-1/TRBV3-2; DNA: TGTGCCAGCAGCCAGGGGGCTTACACTGAAGCTTTCTTT; CDR3: CASSQGAYTEAFF
J: TRBJ2-3; size: NA; D: NA; V: TRBV11-2; DNA: TGTGCCAGCAGCTTAGAGGGGGCCAGTAATACGCAGTATTTT; CDR3: CASSLEGASNTQYF
J: TRBJ2-5; size: NA; D: NA; V: TRBV11-2; DNA: TGTGCCAGCAGCTCTCAAGAGACCCAGTACTTC; CDR3: CASSSQETQYF
J: TRBJ1-3; size: NA; D: NA; V: TRBV19; DNA: TGTGCCAGTACCAAACAGAGCTCTGGAAACACCATATATTTT; CDR3: CASTKQSSGNTIYF
J: TRBJ1-3; size: NA; D: NA; V: TRBV19; DNA: TGTGCCAGTAGTGCGACAGCGTCGTCTGGAAACACCATATATTTT; CDR3: CASSATASSGNTIYF
J: TRBJ2-1; size: once; D: TRBD1; V: TRBV7-6; DNA: TGTGCCAGCAGCACCCGGACAGGGATATTTTACAATGAGCAGTTCTTC; CDR3: CASSTRTGIFYNEQFF
J: TRBJ1-2; size: NA; D: NA; V: TRBV30; DNA: TGTGCCTGGAGTGTGACAGTTGGCGGCTACACCTTC; CDR3: CAWSVTVGGYTF
J: TRBJ2-1; size: NA; D: TRBD2; V: TRBV7-2; DNA: TGTGCCAGCAGCTTCGGGGGGAATCGGGGTACTTACAATGAGCAGTTCTTC; CDR3: CASSFGGNRGTYNEQFF
J: TRBJ1-5; size: NA; D: TRBD1; V: TRBV6-6; DNA: TGTGCCAGCAGTCCCCTTTATGATGACAGGGGCAATCAGCCCCAGCATTTT; CDR3: CASSPLYDDRGNQPQHF
J: TRBJ1-2; size: NA; D: TRBD1; V: TRBV3-1/TRBV3-2; DNA: TGTGCCAGCAGCCAAGGCCCCCGAGGGACAGGGGGCGGCTACACCTTC; CDR3: CASSQGPRGTGGGYTF
J: TRBJ2-7; size: NA; D: NA; V: TRBV20-1; DNA: TGCAGTGCTAGTGGGGACACCTCCTACGAGCAGTACTTC; CDR3: CSASGDTSYEQYF
J: TRBJ2-7; size: NA; D: NA; V: TRBV19; DNA: TGTGCCAGTAGTCCCGGGGAAACGGTCTACGAGCAGTACTTC; CDR3: CASSPGETVYEQYF
J: TRBJ1-1; size: NA; D: TRBD1; V: TRBV11-2; DNA: TGTGCCAGCAGCTTAGGACAGGGGATTGAAGCTTTCTTT; CDR3: CASSLGQGIEAFF
J: TRBJ2-5; size: NA; D: TRBD1; V: TRBV5-8; DNA: TGTGCCAGCAGCGGAACAGGGGCCCCAGAGACCCAGTACTTC; CDR3: CASSGTGAPETQYF
J: TRBJ1-4; size: NA; D: NA; V: TRBV4-1; DNA: TGCGCCAGCAGCCAAGATCGAGGCGGCCGAGATGAAAAACTGTTTTTT; CDR3: CASSQDRGGRDEKLFF
J: TRBJ1-2; size: NA; D: NA; V: TRBV3-1/TRBV3-2; DNA: TGTGCCAGCAGCCTCCGGGGGAGGGGCAACCCTAACTATGGCTACACCTTC; CDR3: CASSLRGRGNPNYGYTF
J: TRBJ2-3; size: NA; D: TRBD2; V: TRBV5-1; DNA: TGCGCCAGCAGCTTGACAGGGACTAGCGGGCTCACAGATACGCAGTATTTT; CDR3: CASSLTGTSGLTDTQYF
J: TRBJ2-7; size: NA; D: TRBD1; V: TRBV30; DNA: TGTGCCTGGAAACAACAGGGGAACGAGCAGTACTTC; CDR3: CAWKQQGNEQYF
J: TRBJ1-2; size: few; D: NA; V: TRBV30; DNA: TGTGCCTGGAGTGTCGTCCAGGCAGGGAACTATGGCTACACCTTC; CDR3: CAWSVVQAGNYGYTF